The clone carrying this T cell receptor beta chain was found a few times. Its antigen is unknown. This specimen belongs to a study of beta chain features in type 1 diabetes. Regarding the study as a whole: PCR might show a preference for shorter templates, equally across patients and controls. Researchers could not determine here whether HLA type influences TCRB rearrangement. The study found moderately but significantly shorter TCRB CDR3s in all four CD4+ subsets of Type 1 diabetes patients.

V lost 4 bases, J lost 2 bases, and 7 bases stayed unmatched. CDR3 length: 15 amino acids. The germline V gene has CDR1 MGHRA and CDR2 YSYEKL. Investigators reverse transcribed all isolated RNA, so they sequenced expressed TCRB transcripts. The read count averaged around 3.6 million across naive, central memory and regulatory T cell samples. Assay used: immunoSEQ multiplex PCR; TCRdb lists only in-frame clones, some missing. The data show about 700,000 clones, around an eighth seen once. The source material was naive CD4+ T cells from blood. The chain employs TRBV4-1 and TRBJ1-1; 7 positions match TRBD1. The sequence came from a man aged 18-30 years with type 1 diabetes. CDR3 nucleotides: TGCGCCAGCAGCCTCTCCGGGACAGAAAACACTGAAGCTTTCTTT. Protein sequence: CASSLSGTENTEAFF.